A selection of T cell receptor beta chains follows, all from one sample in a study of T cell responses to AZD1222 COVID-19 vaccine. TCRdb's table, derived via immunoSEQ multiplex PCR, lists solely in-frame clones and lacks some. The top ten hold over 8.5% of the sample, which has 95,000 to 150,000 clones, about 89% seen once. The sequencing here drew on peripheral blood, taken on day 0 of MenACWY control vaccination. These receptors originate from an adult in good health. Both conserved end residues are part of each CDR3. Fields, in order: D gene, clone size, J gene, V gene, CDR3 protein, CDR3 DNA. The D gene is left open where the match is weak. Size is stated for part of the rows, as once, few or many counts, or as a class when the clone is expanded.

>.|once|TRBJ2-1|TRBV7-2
CASSLEQGLWQFF
TGTGCCAGCAGCTTAGAGCAGGGCTTGTGGCAGTTCTTC
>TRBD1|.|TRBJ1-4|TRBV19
CASRLGTATNEKLFF
TGTGCCAGTAGGCTAGGGACAGCAACTAATGAAAAACTGTTTTTT
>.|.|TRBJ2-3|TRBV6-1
CASSEGGHTDTQYF
TGTGCCAGCAGTGAGGGGGGGCACACAGATACGCAGTATTTT
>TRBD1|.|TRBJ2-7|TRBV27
CASSLRGQGPLYEQYF
TGTGCCAGCAGTTTAAGGGGACAGGGGCCCCTCTACGAGCAGTACTTC
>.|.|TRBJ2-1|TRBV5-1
CASSLGSYEQFF
TGCGCCAGCAGCTTGGGTAGCTATGAGCAGTTCTTC
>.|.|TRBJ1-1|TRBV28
CASSWREEGTEAFF
TGTGCCAGCAGCTGGAGGGAAGAGGGCACTGAAGCTTTCTTT
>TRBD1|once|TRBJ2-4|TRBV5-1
CASRQQGLSDIQYF
TGCGCCAGCAGACAACAGGGGTTGTCGGACATTCAGTACTTC
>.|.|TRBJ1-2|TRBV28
CASASPDGYGYTF
TGTGCCAGCGCCTCGCCCGATGGCTATGGCTACACCTTC
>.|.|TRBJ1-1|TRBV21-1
CASKASGAVTEAFF
TGTGCCAGCAAAGCATCGGGGGCCGTCACTGAAGCTTTCTTT
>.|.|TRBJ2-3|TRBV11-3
CASSLFASPSTDTQYF
TGTGCCAGCAGCTTATTCGCTAGCCCTAGCACAGATACGCAGTATTTT
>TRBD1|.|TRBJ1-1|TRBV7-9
CASSFGTALNTEAFF
TGTGCCAGCAGCTTCGGGACAGCACTAAACACTGAAGCTTTCTTT
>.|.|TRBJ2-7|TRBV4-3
CASSLTRVGEQYF
TGCGCCAGCAGCCTTACAAGAGTCGGCGAGCAGTACTTC
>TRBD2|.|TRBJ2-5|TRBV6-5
CASSYSLAGVETQYF
TGTGCCAGCAGTTACTCACTAGCGGGAGTGGAGACCCAGTACTTC
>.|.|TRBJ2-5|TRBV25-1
CASSDETTNWTQYF
TGTGCCAGCAGTGATGAGACCACCAACTGGACCCAGTACTTC
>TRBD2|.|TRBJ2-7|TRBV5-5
CASSRRDLAGASEQYF
TGTGCCAGCAGCCGCAGGGATCTAGCGGGAGCTTCCGAGCAGTACTTC
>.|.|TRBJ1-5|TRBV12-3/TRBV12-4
CASSLLFHQPQHF
TGTGCCAGCAGTTTGCTGTTTCATCAGCCCCAGCATTTT
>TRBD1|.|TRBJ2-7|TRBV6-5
CASSYSMGQGFYEQYF
TGTGCCAGCAGTTACTCGATGGGACAGGGTTTCTACGAGCAGTACTTC
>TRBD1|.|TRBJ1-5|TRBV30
CAWSGTGGQPQHF
TGTGCCTGGAGCGGGACAGGGGGTCAGCCCCAGCATTTT
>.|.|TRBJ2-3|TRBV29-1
CSVDFRASQRTDTQYF
TGCAGCGTTGACTTCCGTGCCAGCCAAAGGACAGATACGCAGTATTTT
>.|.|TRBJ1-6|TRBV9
CASSVAGSNSPLHF
TGTGCCAGCAGCGTAGCGGGCAGTAATTCACCCCTCCACTTT
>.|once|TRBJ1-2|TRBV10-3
CAISESVQGMYYGYTF
TGTGCCATCAGTGAGTCGGTGCAGGGGATGTACTATGGCTACACCTTC
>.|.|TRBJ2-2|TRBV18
CASSTTGNTGELFF
TGTGCCAGCTCAACAACAGGGAACACCGGGGAGCTGTTTTTT
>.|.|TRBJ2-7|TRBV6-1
CASSEALGYYEQYF
TGTGCCAGCAGTGAAGCGCTGGGGTATTACGAGCAGTACTTC
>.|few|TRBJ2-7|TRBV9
CASSVSSAVLNEQYF
TGTGCCAGCAGCGTATCGTCAGCGGTATTGAACGAGCAGTACTTC
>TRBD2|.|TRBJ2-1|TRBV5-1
CASSYPSTSGRGVEQFF
TGCGCCAGCAGCTACCCTTCGACTAGCGGGAGAGGTGTCGAGCAGTTCTTC
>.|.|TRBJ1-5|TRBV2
CASSKTGFKHQPQHF
TGTGCCAGCTCCAAAACGGGGTTTAAGCATCAGCCCCAGCATTTT
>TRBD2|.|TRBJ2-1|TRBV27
CASSLVAGGHNEQFF
TGTGCCAGCAGTTTAGTAGCGGGAGGGCACAATGAGCAGTTCTTC
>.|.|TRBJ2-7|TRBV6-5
CASSLPGVEQYF
TGTGCCAGCAGTCTACCAGGGGTCGAGCAGTACTTC
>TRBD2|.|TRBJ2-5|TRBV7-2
CASSLSGRNEETQYF
TGTGCCAGCAGCTTAAGCGGGAGGAATGAAGAGACCCAGTACTTC
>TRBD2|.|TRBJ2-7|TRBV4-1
CASSQGREGHRGQYF
TGCGCCAGCAGCCAAGGGCGGGAGGGCCACCGCGGGCAGTACTTC
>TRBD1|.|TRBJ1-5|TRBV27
CASSPTGLGNQPQHF
TGTGCCAGCAGCCCGACAGGGCTAGGCAATCAGCCCCAGCATTTT
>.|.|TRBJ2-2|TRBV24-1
CATSSSLEDTGELFF
TGTGCCACCAGTTCGAGTCTAGAAGACACCGGGGAGCTGTTTTTT
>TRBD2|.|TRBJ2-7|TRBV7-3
CASSFLAGVSYEQYF
TGTGCCAGCAGCTTCCTGGCGGGGGTCTCCTACGAGCAGTACTTC
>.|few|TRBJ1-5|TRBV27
CASSLRQNNQPQHF
TGTGCCAGCAGTCTAAGACAGAACAATCAGCCCCAGCATTTT
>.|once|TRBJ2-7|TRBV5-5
CASSLGSNSYEQYF
TGTGCCAGCAGCTTGGGGTCTAACTCCTACGAGCAGTACTTC
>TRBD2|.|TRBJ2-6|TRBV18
CASSPNGGEPGANVLTF
TGTGCCAGCTCACCCAATGGGGGGGAACCTGGGGCCAACGTCCTGACTTTC
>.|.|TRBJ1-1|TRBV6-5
CASSQGTSEAFF
TGTGCCAGCAGCCAGGGGACATCTGAAGCTTTCTTT
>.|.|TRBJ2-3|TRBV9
CASSVNRQRGTDTQYF
TGTGCCAGCAGCGTAAATAGGCAGCGAGGGACAGATACGCAGTATTTT
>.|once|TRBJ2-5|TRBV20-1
CSARNGETQYF
TGCAGTGCTAGGAACGGAGAGACCCAGTACTTC
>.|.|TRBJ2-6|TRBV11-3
CASSLLGFGANVLTF
TGTGCCAGCAGCTTGTTGGGGTTCGGGGCCAACGTCCTGACTTTC
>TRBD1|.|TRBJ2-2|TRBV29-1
CSVGAGQGLPGELFF
TGCAGCGTTGGTGCGGGACAGGGCCTCCCCGGGGAGCTGTTTTTT
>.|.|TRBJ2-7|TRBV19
CASSTSFGTSRQYF
TGTGCCAGTAGTACCTCTTTCGGGACCTCCCGGCAGTACTTC